This entry lists 6 T cell receptor beta chains sequenced from one sample in a study of blood T cell repertoires in COVID-19. The assay was immunoSEQ multiplex PCR, and TCRdb's table has in-frame clones only and misses some. Altogether more than 80,000 clones are present, around 90% being singletons, with the ten largest covering around 1.5%. Sequencing was done on a sample of peripheral blood. The origin of the receptors is a human donor with active COVID-19. The donor label of this sample is uncertain.

The chain recombines TRBV2 with TRBJ1-4, with TRBD1 identical over 8 bases. The germline V gene encodes CDR1 SNHLY and CDR2 FYNNEI. The CDR3 runs 16 residues. V was clipped by 4 bases and J by 3 bases; unmatched bases: 7. The CDR3 loop is CASSVGATGANEKLFF. CDR3 DNA: TGTGCCAGCAGTGTCGGGGCGACAGGGGCTAATGAAAAACTGTTTTTT.

The chain is built from TRBV6-2 or TRBV6-3 and TRBJ2-3; 7 bases fit TRBD1. The CDR3 covers 16 residues. With 0 bases clipped from V and 6 bases from J, the junction kept 9 bases outside the gene matches. Germline V lookup: CDR1 MNHEY, CDR2 SVGEGT. CDR3 DNA sequence: TGTGCCAGCAGTTACTCGTCAAGGGGGCCGTCGGATACGCAGTATTTT. This encodes CASSYSSRGPSDTQYF.

J is TRBJ2-7 and V is TRBV28; TRBD1 matches at 11 bases. Trimming at V came to 7 bases and at J to 0 bases, leaving 8 bases not matched to a gene. This CDR3 comprises 16 residues. Looked up from germline, CDR1 is MDHEN and CDR2 is SYDVKM. CDR3 amino acids: CASTLRGTGGSYEQYF. Written as DNA, the CDR3 is TGTGCCAGCACCTTGCGAGGGACAGGGGGCTCCTACGAGCAGTACTTC.

This chain links TRBV7-2 with TRBJ2-7; D remains unclear. V dropped 3 bases and J dropped 7 bases, with 19 bases sitting between them. This CDR3 is 15 amino acids long. CDR1 and CDR2 (germline): SGHTA, FQGNSA. The DNA for the CDR3 is TGTGCCAGCAGCTTTGGGCCGGATATTCCTACGGAGCAGTACTTC. Encoded protein: CASSFGPDIPTEQYF.

The rearrangement uses TRBV6-2 or TRBV6-3 and TRBJ2-3; possible D gene TRBD2, 7 bases. The CDR3 is 15 amino acids. V was clipped by 6 bases and J by 3 bases, with 16 bases between them. Germline CDR1 reads MNHEY; CDR2 reads SVGEGT. As DNA, the CDR3 is TGTGCCAGCAGCTGGGGGGGCGGGAAGACAGATACGCAGTATTTT. Translating it yields CASSWGGGKTDTQYF.

There are a few counts of this clone. V gene TRBV14 combines with J gene TRBJ2-1, with D possibly matching TRBD1 (6 bases). The CDR3 has 16 amino acids. Per the germline V gene, CDR1 is SGHDN and CDR2 is FVKESK. V lost 3 bases and J lost 0, with 12 bases in between. The CDR3 DNA reads TGTGCCAGCAGCCATGTTGTAGGGGGCTCCTACAATGAGCAGTTCTTC. Translation: CASSHVVGGSYNEQFF.